The rows below give T cell receptor beta chains drawn from one sample of a study of blood T cell repertoires in COVID-19. Some clones are missing from TCRdb's copy, which holds only in-frame ones; the method was immunoSEQ multiplex PCR. The top ten hold roughly 4% of the sample, which has more than 200,000 clones, 85% to 90% seen once. The sequencing input was PBMCs or T cells enriched from blood (not recorded which). The receptor set was obtained from a woman aged 25 to 45 who had recovered from COVID-19. CDR3s include the opening cysteine and the closing phenylalanine or tryptophan. Each record gives: J gene, clone size, D gene, V gene, CDR3 DNA, CDR3 protein. The D gene is left open where the match is weak. Rows give clone size only sometimes, using once, few, many, or a class for an expanded clone.

TRBJ2-5 | once | TRBD2 | TRBV7-2 | TGTGCCAGCAGCTCGAGACTAGCGGGAGGTCTCCAAGAGACCCAGTACTTC | CASSSRLAGGLQETQYF
TRBJ2-6 | once | TRBD2 | TRBV6-5 | TGTGCCACGGGGAGGGAGGCTGGGGCCAACGTCCTGACTTTC | CATGREAGANVLTF
TRBJ1-5 | - | - | TRBV30 | TGTGCCTGGGAAAAGGGAGCAAGTCAGCCCCAGCATTTT | CAWEKGASQPQHF
TRBJ2-1 | - | TRBD2 | TRBV15 | TGTGCCACCAGCAGAGCGGGTGCGGGAGGGAGGAATGAGCAGTTCTTC | CATSRAGAGGRNEQFF
TRBJ2-7 | - | - | TRBV28 | TGTGCCAGCAGTTTACAACCGTGGCAGCAGTACTTC | CASSLQPWQQYF
TRBJ1-4 | - | TRBD1 | TRBV27 | TGTGCCAGCGGGATAACAGGGGGCGTCACTAATGAAAAACTGTTTTTT | CASGITGGVTNEKLFF
TRBJ1-1 | - | - | TRBV7-2 | TGTGCCAGCAGCGAAATCCCCATGAGAGGCGGGAACACTGAAGCTTTCTTT | CASSEIPMRGGNTEAFF
TRBJ1-5 | - | - | TRBV6-1 | TGTGCCAGCAGTGAGGAGTGGCAGCCCCAGCATTTT | CASSEEWQPQHF
TRBJ1-1 | - | - | TRBV28 | TGTGCCAGCATTTCGCCCCCAGAGAACACTGAAGCTTTCTTT | CASISPPENTEAFF
TRBJ2-7 | - | - | TRBV10-3 | TGTGCCATCAGTGAGTTATCCGGTTACGAGCAGTACTTC | CAISELSGYEQYF
TRBJ1-1 | - | - | TRBV12-3/TRBV12-4 | TGTGCCAGCAGCTCACGGACAGCCCGTGAAGCTTTCTTT | CASSSRTAREAFF
TRBJ1-2 | - | TRBD1 | TRBV3-1/TRBV3-2 | TGTGCCAGCAGCTCAGGGGGCTTGGGCTATGGCTACACCTTC | CASSSGGLGYGYTF